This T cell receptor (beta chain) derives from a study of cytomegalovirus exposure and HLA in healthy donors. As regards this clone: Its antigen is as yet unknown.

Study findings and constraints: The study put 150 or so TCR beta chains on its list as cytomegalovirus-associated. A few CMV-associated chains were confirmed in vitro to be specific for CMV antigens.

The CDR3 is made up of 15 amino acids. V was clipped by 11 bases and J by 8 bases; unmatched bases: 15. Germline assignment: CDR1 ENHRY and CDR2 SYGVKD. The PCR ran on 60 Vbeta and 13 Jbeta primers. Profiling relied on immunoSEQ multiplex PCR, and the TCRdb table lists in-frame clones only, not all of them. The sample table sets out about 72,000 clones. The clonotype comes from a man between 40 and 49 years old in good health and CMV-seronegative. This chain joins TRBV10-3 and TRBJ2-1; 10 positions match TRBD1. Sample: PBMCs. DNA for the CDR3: TGTGCCTCCAGGCCTGGGGGGACAGGGGCACATGAGCAGTTCTTC. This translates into CASRPGGTGAHEQFF.